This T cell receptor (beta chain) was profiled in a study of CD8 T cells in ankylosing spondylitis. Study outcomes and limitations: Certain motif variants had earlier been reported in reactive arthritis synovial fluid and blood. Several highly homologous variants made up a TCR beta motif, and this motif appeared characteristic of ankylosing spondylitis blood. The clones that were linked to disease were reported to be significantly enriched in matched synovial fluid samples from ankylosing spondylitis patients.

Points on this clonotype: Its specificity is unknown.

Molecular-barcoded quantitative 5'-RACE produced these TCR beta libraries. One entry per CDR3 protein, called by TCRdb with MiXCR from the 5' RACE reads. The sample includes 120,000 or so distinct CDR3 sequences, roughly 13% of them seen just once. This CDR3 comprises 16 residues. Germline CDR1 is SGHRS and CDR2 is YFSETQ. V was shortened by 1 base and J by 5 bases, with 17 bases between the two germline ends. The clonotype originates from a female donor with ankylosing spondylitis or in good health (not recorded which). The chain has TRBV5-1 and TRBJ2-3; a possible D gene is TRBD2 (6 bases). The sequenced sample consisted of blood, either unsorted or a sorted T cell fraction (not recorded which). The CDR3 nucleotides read TGCGCCAGCAGCTTGACGGGGGTTGCCAACCTAGATACGCAGTATTTT. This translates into CASSLTGVANLDTQYF.